This TCR beta chain is drawn from a study of T-cell reconstitution after alpha-beta-depleted transplantation in children (dated by TCRdb to 2016 to 2017). Turning to the overall study: The study quantitatively tracked T-cell immune reconstitution after TCRalphabeta/CD19-depleted allogeneic hematopoietic cell transplantation in children using TCR repertoire profiling. The study at large found these results: In some patients, high TCRbeta diversity at day 60 was attributed to recipient T cells and intrathymic progenitors that had survived conditioning. Apparently early alphabetaT-cell count recovery about two months after transplant reportedly relied on only several hundred rapidly expanded clones derived from non-depleted graft cells. Over the following months the frequencies of hyperexpanded clones went down, and after one year T-cell counts and TCRbeta diversity were mostly credited to newly produced T cells.

This specimen's treatment or condition label, per the study, means: allogeneic hematopoietic cell transplantation with graft depleted of TCRalphabeta T cells and CD19 B cells. The transplant recipients were children given TCRalphabeta/CD19-depleted allogeneic hematopoietic cell grafts. The library relied on PCR. TCRdb names Illumina HiSeq 2500 as the instrument used. TCR library preparation used molecular barcoding, with unique molecular identifiers applied to normalize quantification of the TCRbeta repertoire. TCRdb trimmed public reads at Q25 via fastp, called clones via MiXCR and kept in-frame beta chains. Each entry merges the rows of one CDR3 protein and shows their most common DNA and genes. This sample comprises hundreds of thousands of distinct CDR3 sequences, roughly 14% of them detected only once. 0.79% of the sample comes from the top ten. As encoded in the germline V gene (reference sequence), CDR1 is DFQATT while CDR2 is SNEGSKA. Including the terminal cysteine and phenylalanine, the CDR3 comprises 16 residues. Only the CDR3 DNA is retained, 48 bases long and in frame from the first base. Germline trimming amounts to 4 bases on V and 0 bases on J, with 9 as the count of junction bases outside the gene matches.

This clonotype came up many times. There is no known antigen for this receptor. Per-base quality was not reported, and no clone a single base away is much larger than it. The sequences come from PBMCs, collected before TCRalphabeta/CD19-depleted stem cell transplant. The receptor comes from a girl between 2 and 10 years old with congenital amegakaryocytic thrombocytopenia, due to receive a stem cell transplant. The sequence is built from TRBV20-1 and TRBJ2-3; 8 central nucleotides agree with TRBD1. The CDR3 has the sequence CSAKFQGAFSTDTQYF. The DNA sequence is TGCAGTGCTAAGTTCCAGGGGGCTTTTAGCACAGATACGCAGTATTTT.